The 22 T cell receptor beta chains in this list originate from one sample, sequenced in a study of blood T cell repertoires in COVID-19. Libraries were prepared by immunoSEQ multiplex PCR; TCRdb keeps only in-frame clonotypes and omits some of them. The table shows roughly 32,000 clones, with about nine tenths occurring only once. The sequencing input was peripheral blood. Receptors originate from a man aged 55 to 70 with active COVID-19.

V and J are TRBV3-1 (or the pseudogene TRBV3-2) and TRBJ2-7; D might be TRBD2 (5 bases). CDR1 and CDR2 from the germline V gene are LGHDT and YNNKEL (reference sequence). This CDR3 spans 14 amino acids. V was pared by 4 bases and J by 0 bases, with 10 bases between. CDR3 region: CASSPRTGSYEQYF. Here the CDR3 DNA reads TGTGCCAGCAGCCCTCGGACTGGCTCCTACGAGCAGTACTTC.

The CDR3 sequence: CASSSTGEGETQYF. CDR3 DNA: TGTGCCAGCAGCTCGACAGGGGAAGGCGAGACCCAGTACTTC. V and J are TRBV7-9 and TRBJ2-5; 8 positions agree with TRBD1. Germline loops: CDR1 SEHNR, CDR2 FQNEAQ (reference sequence). The V gene end was trimmed by 4 bases and the J gene end by 5 bases; junction bases not matched to a gene: 6. The CDR3 consists of 14 residues.

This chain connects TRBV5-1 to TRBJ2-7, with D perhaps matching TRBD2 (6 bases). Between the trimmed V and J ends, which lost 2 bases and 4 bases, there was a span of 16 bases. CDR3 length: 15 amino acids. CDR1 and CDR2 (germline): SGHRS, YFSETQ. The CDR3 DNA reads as TGCGCCAGCAGCTTTAACCCCGGCGGGGTATACGAGCAGTACTTC. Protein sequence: CASSFNPGGVYEQYF.

The CDR3 region has the DNA TGTGCCTGGAGTGTAAGGGGTAGCGGGAGGCAAAACATTCAGTACTTC. Its translation is CAWSVRGSGRQNIQYF. J is TRBJ2-4 and V is TRBV30, with 10 positions matching TRBD2. V lost 0 bases to trimming and J lost 5 bases; unmatched junction nucleotides: 7. The CDR3 covers 16 residues. In germline, CDR1 is GTSNPN, CDR2 SVGIG (reference sequence).

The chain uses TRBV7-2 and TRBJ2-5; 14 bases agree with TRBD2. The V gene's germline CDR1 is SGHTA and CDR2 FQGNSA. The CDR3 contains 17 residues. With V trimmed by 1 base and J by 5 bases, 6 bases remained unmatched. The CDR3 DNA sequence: TGTGCCAGCAGCTTAGGAGGACTAGCGGGGGGCCGGGAGACCCAGTACTTC. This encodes CASSLGGLAGGRETQYF.

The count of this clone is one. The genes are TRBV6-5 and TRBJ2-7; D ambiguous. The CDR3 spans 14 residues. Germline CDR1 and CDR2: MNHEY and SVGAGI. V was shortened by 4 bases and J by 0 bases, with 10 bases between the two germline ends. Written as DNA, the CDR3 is TGTGCCAGCAGTTTATCCAGAGGCTCCTACGAGCAGTACTTC. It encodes CASSLSRGSYEQYF.

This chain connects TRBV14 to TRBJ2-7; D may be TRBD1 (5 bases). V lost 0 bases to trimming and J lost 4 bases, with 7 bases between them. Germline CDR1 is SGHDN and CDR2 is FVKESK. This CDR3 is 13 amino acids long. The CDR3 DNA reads TGTGCCAGCAGCCAAGATGCAGGGTACGAGCAGTACTTC. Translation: CASSQDAGYEQYF.

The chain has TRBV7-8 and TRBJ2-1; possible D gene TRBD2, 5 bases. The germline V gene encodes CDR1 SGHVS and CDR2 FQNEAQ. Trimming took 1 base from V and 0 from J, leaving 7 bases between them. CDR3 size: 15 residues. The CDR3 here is CASSLVALSYNEQFF. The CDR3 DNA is TGTGCCAGCAGCTTAGTAGCGCTCTCCTACAATGAGCAGTTCTTC.

The CDR3 is CASSVGGIGYGYTF. The DNA of the CDR3 is TGTGCCAGCAGCGTAGGGGGCATAGGCTATGGCTACACCTTC. The chain couples TRBV9 to TRBJ1-2, with D tentatively TRBD1 (5 bases). CDR3 size: 14 residues. Germline V CDR1 and CDR2: SGDLS, YYNGEE. V was trimmed by 0 bases and J by 4 bases, leaving 10 bases between them.

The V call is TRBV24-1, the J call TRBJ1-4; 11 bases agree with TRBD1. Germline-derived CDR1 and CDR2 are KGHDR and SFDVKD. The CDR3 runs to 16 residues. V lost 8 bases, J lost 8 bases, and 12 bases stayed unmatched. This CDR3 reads CATTWDRGLTGEKLFF. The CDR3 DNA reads TGTGCCACCACCTGGGACAGGGGGTTAACGGGGGAAAAACTGTTTTTT.

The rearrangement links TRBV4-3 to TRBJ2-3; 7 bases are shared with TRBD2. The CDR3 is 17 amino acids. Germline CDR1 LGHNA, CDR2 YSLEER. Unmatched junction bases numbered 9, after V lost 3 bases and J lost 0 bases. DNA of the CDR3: TGCGCCAGCAGCCAGGGCCCAGCGGGGCCTAGCACAGATACGCAGTATTTT. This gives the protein CASSQGPAGPSTDTQYF.

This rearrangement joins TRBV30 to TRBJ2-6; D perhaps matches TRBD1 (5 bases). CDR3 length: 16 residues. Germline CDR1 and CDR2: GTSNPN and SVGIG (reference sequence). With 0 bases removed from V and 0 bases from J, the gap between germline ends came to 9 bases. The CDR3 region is CAWSVTGNSGANVLTF. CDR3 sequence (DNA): TGTGCCTGGAGTGTTACAGGCAACTCTGGGGCCAACGTCCTGACTTTC.

This chain's CDR3 is CASSYRLGGPSSYEQYF. For the CDR3, the DNA is TGTGCCAGCAGTTACCGGTTGGGAGGGCCCAGTTCCTACGAGCAGTACTTC. The chain combines TRBV6-2 or TRBV6-3 with TRBJ2-7; 7 positions agree with TRBD2. The CDR3 totals 17 residues. J gave up 1 base and V 2 bases, and 11 bases lay outside the gene matches. Looked up from germline, CDR1 is MNHEY and CDR2 is SVGEGT.

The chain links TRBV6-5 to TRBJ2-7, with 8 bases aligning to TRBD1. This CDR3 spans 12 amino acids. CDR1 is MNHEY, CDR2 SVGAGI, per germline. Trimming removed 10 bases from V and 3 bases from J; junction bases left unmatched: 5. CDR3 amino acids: CATRGQGYEQYF. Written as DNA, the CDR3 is TGTGCCACTCGTGGACAGGGCTACGAGCAGTACTTC.

CDR3 loop: CASSSLAPDTQYF. CDR3 bases: TGTGCCAGCAGTTCCCTAGCTCCAGATACGCAGTATTTT. The chain uses TRBV12-3 or TRBV12-4 and TRBJ2-3; TRBD2 is a possible D gene (5 bases). The V end was cut by 4 bases, the J end by 4 bases, with 9 bases between. The CDR3 runs to 13 residues.

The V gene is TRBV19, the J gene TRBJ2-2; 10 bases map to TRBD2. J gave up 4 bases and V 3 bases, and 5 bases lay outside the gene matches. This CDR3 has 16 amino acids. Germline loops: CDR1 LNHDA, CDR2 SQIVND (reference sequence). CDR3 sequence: CASSIRAGGPTGELFF. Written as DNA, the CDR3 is TGTGCCAGTAGTATCAGAGCGGGGGGGCCCACCGGGGAGCTGTTTTTT. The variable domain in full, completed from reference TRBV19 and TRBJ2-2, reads DGGITQSPKYLFRKEGQNVTLSCEQNLNHDAMYWYRQDPGQGLRLIYYSQIVNDFQKGDIAEGYSVSREKKESFPLTVTSAQKNPTAFYLCASSIRAGGPTGELFFGEGSRLTVL.

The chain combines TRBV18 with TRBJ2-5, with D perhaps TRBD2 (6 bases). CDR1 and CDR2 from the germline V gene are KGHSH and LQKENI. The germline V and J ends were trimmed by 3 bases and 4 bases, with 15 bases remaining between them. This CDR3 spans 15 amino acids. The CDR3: CASSPSSGVAETQYF. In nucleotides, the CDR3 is TGTGCCAGCTCACCCTCTTCGGGGGTGGCAGAGACCCAGTACTTC.

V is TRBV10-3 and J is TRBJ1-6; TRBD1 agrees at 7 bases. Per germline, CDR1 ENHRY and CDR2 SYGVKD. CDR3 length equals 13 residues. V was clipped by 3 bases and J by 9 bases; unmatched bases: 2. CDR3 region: CAISDDRASPLHF. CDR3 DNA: TGTGCCATCAGTGACGACAGGGCTTCACCCCTCCACTTT.

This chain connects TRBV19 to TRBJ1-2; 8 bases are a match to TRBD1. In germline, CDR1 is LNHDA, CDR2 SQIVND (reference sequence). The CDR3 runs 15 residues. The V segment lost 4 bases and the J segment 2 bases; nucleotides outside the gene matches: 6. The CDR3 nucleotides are TGTGCCAGTAGTACCGGACAGGGCGGAAACTATGGCTACACCTTC. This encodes CASSTGQGGNYGYTF.

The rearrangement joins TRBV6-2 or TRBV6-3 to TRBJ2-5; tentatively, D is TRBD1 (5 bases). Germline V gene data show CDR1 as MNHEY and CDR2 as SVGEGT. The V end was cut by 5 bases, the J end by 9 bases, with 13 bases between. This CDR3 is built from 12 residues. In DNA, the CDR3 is TGTGCCAGCAGTAGCAGGGTCCTTTCCCAGTACTTC. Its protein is CASSSRVLSQYF.

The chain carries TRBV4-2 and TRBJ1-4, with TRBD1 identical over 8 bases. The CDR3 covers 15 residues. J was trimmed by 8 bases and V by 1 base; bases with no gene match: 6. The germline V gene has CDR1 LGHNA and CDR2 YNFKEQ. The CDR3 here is CASSQGQGAREKLFF. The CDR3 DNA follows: TGTGCCAGCAGCCAAGGTCAGGGGGCGAGAGAAAAACTGTTTTTT.

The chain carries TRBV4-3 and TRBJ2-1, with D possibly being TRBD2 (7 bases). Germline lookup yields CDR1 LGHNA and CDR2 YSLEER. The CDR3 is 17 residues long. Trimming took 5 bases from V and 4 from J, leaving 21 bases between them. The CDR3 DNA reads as TGCGCCAGCAGCGCAAGAAGTACCGGGGGGCTATACAATGAGCAGTTCTTC. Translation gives CASSARSTGGLYNEQFF.